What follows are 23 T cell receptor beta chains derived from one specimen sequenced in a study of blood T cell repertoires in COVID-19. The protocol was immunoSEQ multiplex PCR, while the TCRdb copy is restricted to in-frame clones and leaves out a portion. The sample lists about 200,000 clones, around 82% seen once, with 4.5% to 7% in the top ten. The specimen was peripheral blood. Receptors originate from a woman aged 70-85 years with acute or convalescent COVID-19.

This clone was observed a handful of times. The CDR3 protein is CASSFSGAAELFF. The DNA of the CDR3 is TGTGCCAGCAGCTTCTCAGGGGCTGCGGAGCTGTTTTTT. The chain couples TRBV11-3 to TRBJ2-2, with a possible D match to TRBD1 (6 bases). The germline V and J ends were trimmed by 3 bases and 10 bases, with 12 bases remaining between them. The germline gives CDR1 SGHNT, CDR2 YENEEA. The CDR3 contains 13 residues.

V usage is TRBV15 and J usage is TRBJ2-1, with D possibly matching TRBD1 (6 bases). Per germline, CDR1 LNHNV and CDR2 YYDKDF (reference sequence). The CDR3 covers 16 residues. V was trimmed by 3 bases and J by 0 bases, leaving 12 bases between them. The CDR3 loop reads CATSRRQGGSYNEQFF. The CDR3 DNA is TGTGCCACCAGCAGGAGACAAGGGGGCTCCTACAATGAGCAGTTCTTC.

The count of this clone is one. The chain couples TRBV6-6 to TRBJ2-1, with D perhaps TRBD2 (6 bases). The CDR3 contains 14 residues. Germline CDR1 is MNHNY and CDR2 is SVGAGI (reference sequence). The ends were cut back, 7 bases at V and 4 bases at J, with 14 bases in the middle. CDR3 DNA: TGTGCCAGCACCCCGGGGACTCCGTACAATGAGCAGTTCTTC. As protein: CASTPGTPYNEQFF.

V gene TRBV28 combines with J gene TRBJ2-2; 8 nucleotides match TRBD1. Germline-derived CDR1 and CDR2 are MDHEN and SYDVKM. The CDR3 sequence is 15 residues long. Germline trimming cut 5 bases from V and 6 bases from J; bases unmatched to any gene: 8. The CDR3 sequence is CASSAGTGQPGELFF. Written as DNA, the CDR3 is TGTGCCAGCAGTGCCGGGACAGGACAACCCGGGGAGCTGTTTTTT.

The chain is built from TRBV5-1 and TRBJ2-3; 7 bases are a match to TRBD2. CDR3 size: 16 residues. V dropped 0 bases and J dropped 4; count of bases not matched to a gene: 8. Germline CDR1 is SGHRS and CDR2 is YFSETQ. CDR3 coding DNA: TGCGCCAGCAGCTTGGAAGGGCGGGAGTATCCAGATACGCAGTATTTT. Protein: CASSLEGREYPDTQYF.

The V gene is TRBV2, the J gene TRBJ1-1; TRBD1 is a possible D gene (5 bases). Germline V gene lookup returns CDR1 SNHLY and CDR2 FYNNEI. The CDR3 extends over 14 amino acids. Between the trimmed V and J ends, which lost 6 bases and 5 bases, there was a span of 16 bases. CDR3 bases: TGTGCCAGCAGAGTAGACAGTAAGGGGACTGAAGCTTTCTTT. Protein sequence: CASRVDSKGTEAFF.

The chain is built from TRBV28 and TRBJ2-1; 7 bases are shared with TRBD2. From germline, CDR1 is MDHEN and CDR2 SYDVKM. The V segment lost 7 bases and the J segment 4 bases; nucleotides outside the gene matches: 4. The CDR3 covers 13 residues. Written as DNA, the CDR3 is TGTGCCAGCACGGCGGGAGATTACAATGAGCAGTTCTTC. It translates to CASTAGDYNEQFF.

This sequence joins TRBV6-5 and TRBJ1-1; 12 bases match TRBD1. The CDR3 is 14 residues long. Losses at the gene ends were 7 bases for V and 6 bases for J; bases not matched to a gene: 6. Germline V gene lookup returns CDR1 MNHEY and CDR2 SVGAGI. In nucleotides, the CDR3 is TGTGCCAGCACCGGGACAGGGGGCCTCTCTGAAGCTTTCTTT. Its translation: CASTGTGGLSEAFF.

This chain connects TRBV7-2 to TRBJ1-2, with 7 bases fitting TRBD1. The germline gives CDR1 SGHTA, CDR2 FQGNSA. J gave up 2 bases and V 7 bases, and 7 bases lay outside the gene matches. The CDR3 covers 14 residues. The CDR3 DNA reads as TGTGCCAGCACCGTACAGGGGATGAACTATGGCTACACCTTC. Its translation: CASTVQGMNYGYTF.

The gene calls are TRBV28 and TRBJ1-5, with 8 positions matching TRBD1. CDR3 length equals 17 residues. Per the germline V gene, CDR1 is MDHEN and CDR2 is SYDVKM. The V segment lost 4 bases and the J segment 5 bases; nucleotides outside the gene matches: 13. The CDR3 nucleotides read TGTGCCAGCAGTTCCACTGGACAGGGTAATCAGGATCAGCCCCAGCATTTT. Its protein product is CASSSTGQGNQDQPQHF.

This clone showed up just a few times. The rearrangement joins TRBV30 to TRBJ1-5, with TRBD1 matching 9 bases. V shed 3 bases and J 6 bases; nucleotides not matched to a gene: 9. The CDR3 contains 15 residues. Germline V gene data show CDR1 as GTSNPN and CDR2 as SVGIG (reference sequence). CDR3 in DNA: TGTGCCTGGAGGGACCGACAGGGGGTTGGTCAGCCCCAGCATTTT. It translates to CAWRDRQGVGQPQHF.

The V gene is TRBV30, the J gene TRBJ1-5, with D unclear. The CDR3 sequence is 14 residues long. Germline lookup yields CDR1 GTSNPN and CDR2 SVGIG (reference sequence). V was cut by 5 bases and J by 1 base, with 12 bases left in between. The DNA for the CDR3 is TGTGCCTGGGGTGATGCGGGCAGCAATCAGCCCCAGCATTTT. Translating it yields CAWGDAGSNQPQHF.

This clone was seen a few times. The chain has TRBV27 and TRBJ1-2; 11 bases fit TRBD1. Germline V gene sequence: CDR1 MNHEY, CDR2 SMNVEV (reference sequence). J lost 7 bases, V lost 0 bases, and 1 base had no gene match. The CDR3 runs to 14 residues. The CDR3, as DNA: TGTGCCAGCAGTTTATCGGGGACAGGGGGTGGCTACACCTTC. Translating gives CASSLSGTGGGYTF.

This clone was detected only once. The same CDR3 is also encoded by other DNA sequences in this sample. The CDR3 region is CAISDRRETQYF. Written as DNA, the CDR3 is TGTGCCATCAGTGATCGGAGAGAGACCCAGTACTTC. The gene calls are TRBV10-3 and TRBJ2-5; D is uncertain. Trimming stripped 3 bases from V and 4 bases from J, with 6 bases between. This CDR3 is 12 amino acids long. CDR1 and CDR2 (germline): ENHRY, SYGVKD.

The DNA of the CDR3 is TGTGCCAGCACCGAGAGGGCTAGCGTAAACGGGCAGTATTTT. This gives the protein CASTERASVNGQYF. The V call is TRBV11-2, the J call TRBJ2-3; a possible D gene is TRBD2 (6 bases). With 7 bases removed from V and 11 bases from J, the gap between germline ends came to 22 bases. The germline CDR1 and CDR2 sequences are SGHAT and FQNNGV. The CDR3 is made up of 14 amino acids.

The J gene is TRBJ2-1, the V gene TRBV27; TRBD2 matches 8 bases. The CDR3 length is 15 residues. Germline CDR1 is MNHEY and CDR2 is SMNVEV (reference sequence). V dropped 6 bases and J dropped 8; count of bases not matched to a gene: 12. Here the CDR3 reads CASRPIREGRDEQFF. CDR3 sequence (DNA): TGTGCCAGCAGGCCTATACGGGAGGGGAGGGATGAGCAGTTCTTC.

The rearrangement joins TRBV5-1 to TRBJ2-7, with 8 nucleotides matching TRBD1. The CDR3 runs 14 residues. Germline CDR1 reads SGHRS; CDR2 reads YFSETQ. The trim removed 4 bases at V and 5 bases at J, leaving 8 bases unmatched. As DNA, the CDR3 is TGCGCCAGCAGCACCAGACAGGGGAGCCACGAGCAGTACTTC. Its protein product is CASSTRQGSHEQYF.

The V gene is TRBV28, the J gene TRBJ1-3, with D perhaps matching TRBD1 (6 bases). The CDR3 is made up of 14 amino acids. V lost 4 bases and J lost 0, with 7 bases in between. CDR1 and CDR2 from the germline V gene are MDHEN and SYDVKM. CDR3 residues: CASSSTGSGNTIYF. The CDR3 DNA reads TGTGCCAGCAGTTCGACAGGCTCTGGAAACACCATATATTTT.

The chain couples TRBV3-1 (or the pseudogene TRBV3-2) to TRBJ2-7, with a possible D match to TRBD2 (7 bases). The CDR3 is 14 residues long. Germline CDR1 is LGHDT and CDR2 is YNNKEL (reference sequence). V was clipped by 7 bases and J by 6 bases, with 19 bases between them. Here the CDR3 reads CASTEGGAQGEQYF. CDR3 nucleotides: TGTGCCAGCACCGAGGGGGGGGCCCAAGGCGAGCAGTACTTC.

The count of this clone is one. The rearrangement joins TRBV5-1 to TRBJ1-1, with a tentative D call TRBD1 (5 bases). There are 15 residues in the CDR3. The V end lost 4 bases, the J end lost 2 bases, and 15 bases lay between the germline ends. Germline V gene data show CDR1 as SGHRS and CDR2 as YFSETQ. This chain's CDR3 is CASSEGRVRNTEAFF. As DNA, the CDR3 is TGCGCCAGCAGCGAGGGGAGGGTAAGAAACACTGAAGCTTTCTTT.

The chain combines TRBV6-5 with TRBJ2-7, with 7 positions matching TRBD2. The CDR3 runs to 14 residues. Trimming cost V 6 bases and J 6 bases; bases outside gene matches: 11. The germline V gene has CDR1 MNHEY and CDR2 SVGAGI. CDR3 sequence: CASSRMGGGGEQYF. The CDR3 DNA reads TGTGCCAGCAGCCGAATGGGGGGGGGTGGCGAGCAGTACTTC.

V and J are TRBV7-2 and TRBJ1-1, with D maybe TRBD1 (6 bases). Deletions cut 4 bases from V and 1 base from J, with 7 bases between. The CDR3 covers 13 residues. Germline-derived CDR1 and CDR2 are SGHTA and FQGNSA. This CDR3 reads CASSSRGNTEAFF. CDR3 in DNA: TGTGCCAGCAGCTCCAGGGGGAACACTGAAGCTTTCTTT.

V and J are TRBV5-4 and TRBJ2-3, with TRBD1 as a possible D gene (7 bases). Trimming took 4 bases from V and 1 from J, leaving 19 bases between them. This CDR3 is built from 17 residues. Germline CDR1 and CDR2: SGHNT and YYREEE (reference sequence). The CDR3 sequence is CASSPEDGGGGTDTQYF. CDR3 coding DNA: TGTGCCAGCAGCCCCGAGGATGGAGGGGGCGGCACAGATACGCAGTATTTT.